Sequencing of this TCR beta chain was carried out in a study of lymphopenia after photon versus proton radiotherapy. The study, taken as a whole, reports: Post-nadir TCR diversity decline inversely tracked overall survival among those who died.

Germline V lookup: CDR1 KGHSH, CDR2 LQKENI. The V gene end was trimmed by 6 bases and the J gene end by 3 bases; junction bases not matched to a gene: 4. This CDR3 spans 14 amino acids. Sequencing was performed with immunoSEQ multiplex PCR; in TCRdb, only in-frame clones are kept and a portion is missing. The sample holds around 18,000 clones; roughly 88% are singletons and the top ten take around 20%. Notes on this clone: Its antigen is not known.

The sequenced sample was peripheral blood, obtained from a patient treated with proton-based radiotherapy. This receptor was taken from a man aged 65-85 years with pancreatic cancer. The J gene is TRBJ1-4, the V gene TRBV18; 7 positions match TRBD1. CDR3 in amino acids: CASSPGTANEKLFF. DNA of the CDR3: TGTGCCAGCTCCCCAGGGACAGCTAATGAAAAACTGTTTTTT.